What follows is one T cell receptor (beta chain) and its context. What it binds is not known. Via MiXCR, TCRdb re-called the reads, giving one row per CDR3 protein. The sample consists of about 830,000 distinct CDR3 sequences, about 30% of them appearing once. Trimming removed 0 bases from V and 4 bases from J, with 9 bases in between. The CDR3 extends over 14 amino acids. Germline-derived CDR1 and CDR2 are MNHEY and SVGEGT. These data are taken from a study of T cell repertoires in cytomegalovirus infection. Study as a whole: Recently identified HLA-C-restricted CMV epitopes and well-studied HLA-B-restricted CMV epitopes were used by the study. Shared public TCR beta signatures pointed to both CMV infection and a matching HLA type.

General study findings and limits: HLA-C-restricted CMV-specific TCR beta clonotypes were dominant in the ex vivo response.

The sample in question was cultured CD8+ T cells from PBMCs, obtained from culture after CMV antigen stimulation. The chain uses TRBV6-2 or TRBV6-3 and TRBJ1-1, with D possibly TRBD1 on 5 matching bases. The TCR was taken from a human donor in good health (CMV status not recorded). Some clones in this sample may be carry-over from other donors' samples. DNA of the CDR3: TGTGCCAGCAGTTACTCGTATGGGGGCACTGAAGCTTTCTTT. It yields the protein CASSYSYGGTEAFF.